The subject of this entry is one T cell receptor beta chain. The target antigen is unknown. The data were obtained in a study of T cell repertoires in cytomegalovirus infection. Study as a whole: Signatures in public TCR beta sequences pointed to both CMV infection and matching HLA type. Study-wide results and limits: HLA-C-restricted CMV-specific TCR beta clonotypes were dominant in the ex vivo response.

Each CDR3 protein is one row after TCRdb ran MiXCR on the reads. Here the sample spans approximately 120,000 distinct CDR3 sequences, about 32% being singletons. Germline lookup yields CDR1 DFQATT and CDR2 SNEGSKA (reference sequence). The ends lost 4 bases at V and 4 bases at J; junction bases unmatched: 9. This CDR3 spans 14 amino acids. The receptor was isolated from a human donor in good health (CMV status not recorded). Some clones in this sample may be carry-over from other donors' samples. The chain links TRBV20-1 to TRBJ2-5; 7 bases agree with TRBD2. This specimen was CD8+ T cells from cultured PBMCs, taken from culture after CMV antigen stimulation. The DNA for the CDR3 is TGCAGTGCTACGGGCCTGCCGGGGGGAGAGACCCAGTACTTC. Translated, it gives CSATGLPGGETQYF.